The rows below give T cell receptor beta chains drawn from one sample of a study of human T cells and chemical hapten exposure. A single record per CDR3 protein comes from TCRdb applying MiXCR to the RACE reads. This sample has 330,000 or so distinct CDR3 sequences; just under 6.5% occur once, and the top ten carry more than 5.5%. Sequencing was performed on whole blood, taken in connection with sensitization to the hapten diphenylcyclopropenone (DPC). These receptors were taken from a woman under 30 with alopecia areata. Some clones in this sample may be carry-over from other donors' samples. Each CDR3 is given with its conserved first and last residue. The order of the fields is J gene, V gene, clone size, D gene, CDR3 DNA, CDR3 protein. The D gene is left open where the match is weak. For some rows the clone size is stated as once, few or many, or as a class when expanded; others skip it.

>TRBJ2-3|TRBV4-2|many|NA
TGTGCCAGCAGCCAAGATCGTCCCCCCAACACAGATACGCAGTATTTT
CASSQDRPPNTDTQYF
>TRBJ1-5|TRBV6-2/TRBV6-3|few|NA
TGTGCCAGCAGGGAATGGGGAAGGTCAGGCCCTAGCAATCAGCCCCAGCATTTT
CASREWGRSGPSNQPQHF
>TRBJ1-1|TRBV5-4|few|NA
TGTGCCAGCAGCTTGGGGAAGTACACTGAAGCTTTCTTT
CASSLGKYTEAFF
>TRBJ1-6|TRBV4-1|many|NA
TGCGCCAGCAGCCAAAGCGATTCACCCCTCCACTTT
CASSQSDSPLHF
>TRBJ1-2|TRBV3-1|NA|TRBD1
TGTGCCAGCAGCCAAGAGGGGACAGTCTATGGCTACACCTTC
CASSQEGTVYGYTF
>TRBJ1-1|TRBV6-2/TRBV6-3|many|TRBD1
TGTGCCAGCAGCCTAACAGGGGGCATCACTGAAGCTTTCTTT
CASSLTGGITEAFF
>TRBJ1-4|TRBV11-2|NA|TRBD1
TGTGCCAGCAGCTTCCGACAGGGGAGTGAAAAACTGTTTTTT
CASSFRQGSEKLFF
>TRBJ1-3|TRBV6-5|few|TRBD1
TGTGCCAGCAGTTCCATTACAGGGGCGACTAGCTCTGGAAACACCATATATTTT
CASSSITGATSSGNTIYF
>TRBJ1-2|TRBV7-2|NA|TRBD1
TGTGCCAGCAGCTTAGGACAGGGACCTTTCTATGGCTACACCTTC
CASSLGQGPFYGYTF
>TRBJ1-4|TRBV12-3/TRBV12-4|NA|TRBD1
TGTGCCAGCAGTTACTCCGGGACAGGGGTTGAAAAACTGTTTTTT
CASSYSGTGVEKLFF
>TRBJ2-4|TRBV7-9|few|NA
TGTGCCAGCAGCGGGTCGAGCAAAAACATTCAGTACTTC
CASSGSSKNIQYF
>TRBJ2-6|TRBV28|NA|TRBD1
TGTGCCAGCAGTTTAGACTCGAAGGACAGGGCATACTCTGGGGCCAACGTCCTGACTTTC
CASSLDSKDRAYSGANVLTF
>TRBJ1-5|TRBV28|many|TRBD1
TGTGCCAGCAATAGACAGGGTTTCAATCAGCCCCAGCATTTT
CASNRQGFNQPQHF
>TRBJ2-1|TRBV15|many|NA
TGTGCCACCAGCAGAGATAGCCAGTACAATGAGCAGTTCTTC
CATSRDSQYNEQFF
>TRBJ1-4|TRBV5-5|many|TRBD1
TGTGCCAGCAGCTTGGCCGGCCGGGACAGGCCTAATGAAAAACTGTTTTTT
CASSLAGRDRPNEKLFF
>TRBJ2-3|TRBV7-2|few|TRBD2
TGTGCCAGCAGCTGGAGACTAGCGGGGAAAACAGATACGCAGTATTTT
CASSWRLAGKTDTQYF
>TRBJ2-1|TRBV4-3|NA|NA
TGCGCCAGCAGCCTAATAGGGGGGGGCAATGAGCAGTTCTTC
CASSLIGGGNEQFF
>TRBJ2-7|TRBV19|few|TRBD1
TGTGCCAGTAGTAACTCTCGGACAGGGTCGTCCTACGAGCAGTACTTC
CASSNSRTGSSYEQYF
>TRBJ1-2|TRBV5-5|NA|TRBD1
TGTGCCAGCAGCTTGGGACAGGGCCCTAACTATGGCTACACCTTC
CASSLGQGPNYGYTF
>TRBJ1-3|TRBV28|few|NA
TGTGCCAGCAGGTGGGGTTCTGGAAACACCATATATTTT
CASRWGSGNTIYF
>TRBJ1-5|TRBV7-9|many|NA
TGTGCCAGCAGCCGCTTCACAGGGAGAGGGTTCAATCAGCCCCAGCATTTT
CASSRFTGRGFNQPQHF
>TRBJ1-6|TRBV7-3|many|NA
TGTGCCAGCAGCTTAAACGATGGTTCACCCCTCCACTTT
CASSLNDGSPLHF
>TRBJ1-1|TRBV7-2|many|NA
TGTGCCAGCAGCTTTTTACGCGATGAAGCTTTCTTT
CASSFLRDEAFF
>TRBJ1-1|TRBV4-2|many|NA
TGTGCCAGCAGCCAAGAAAAGCATACTGAAGCTTTCTTT
CASSQEKHTEAFF
>TRBJ1-1|TRBV4-3|many|NA
TGCGCCAGCAGCCAGGTATCCGGGGCCGGCGACACTGAAGCTTTCTTT
CASSQVSGAGDTEAFF
>TRBJ1-5|TRBV18|many|NA
TGTGCCAGCTCACCCCGAAGTAATAGCAATCAGCCCCAGCATTTT
CASSPRSNSNQPQHF
>TRBJ2-7|TRBV18|NA|NA
TGTGCCAGCTCACCACTGCTAAGGACAGACGCCTACGAGCAGTACTTC
CASSPLLRTDAYEQYF
>TRBJ1-6|TRBV7-9|many|NA
TGTGCCAGCAGCCAAGTCGTCAGCACGCCATATTCACCCCTCCACTTT
CASSQVVSTPYSPLHF